This note documents a single TCR beta chain sequence. V lost 3 bases, J lost 3 bases, and 8 bases lay in between. Germline CDR1 is PRHDT and CDR2 is FYEKMQ (reference sequence). This CDR3 contains 13 residues. The source of the sample is a study of blood T cell repertoires in COVID-19. Here immunoSEQ multiplex PCR was the method, and the copy in TCRdb shows in-frame clones only, minus some. The data show 150,000 to 200,000 clones, approximately 90% seen once. The chain joins TRBV13 to TRBJ2-5; D may be TRBD1 (5 bases). This TCR derives from a human donor in a cohort sampled during active COVID-19. Sequencing was performed on peripheral blood. CDR3 bases: TGTGCCAGCAGCTTCCTAGGGGAAGAGACCCAGTACTTC. Protein: CASSFLGEETQYF.